This TCR beta chain was captured by sequencing in a study of T cell clonotyping in hematopoietic cell transplantation. On this clone: Its antigen is as yet unknown. A read error may produce the germline difference seen at one junction end.

Looked up from germline, CDR1 is MNHNY and CDR2 is SVGAGI (reference sequence). The length of the CDR3 is 15 residues. Here immunoSEQ multiplex PCR was the method, and the copy in TCRdb shows in-frame clones only, minus some. This table holds tens of thousands of clones, around 95% found once. Whole-study findings and limits: At the given depth, recipient repertoires were over 95% de novo clonotypes. Pathologically expanded recipient clonotypes increased progressively from day 30 to day 180 as diversity fell. Higher Inverse Simpson Index values in graft donor and pretransplant recipient predicted broader posttransplant TCR diversity. Without cell sorting, CD4 versus CD8 contributions remain unresolved.

This chain joins TRBV6-6 and TRBJ1-6; D call uncertain. The sequenced material came from peripheral blood mononuclear cells. The clonotype was recovered from a woman in her fifties or sixties in good health. Some clones in this sample may be carry-over from other donors' samples. Here the CDR3 reads CASSPGRAYNSPLYF. CDR3 sequence (DNA): TGTGCCAGCAGTCCCGGCCGGGCCTATAATTCACCCCTCTACTTT.